This passage covers 24 T cell receptor beta chains from one sample sequenced in a study of vaccination and CD4 T cells after COVID-19. Treatment specified: approximately nine-day PBMC culture with coronavirus spike peptide pools or control peptides (ViraFEST assay). Their antigens remain unidentified. Oncomine TCR Beta short-read sequencing was applied to DNA from cultured CD4+ T cells. TCRdb redid the calling of the PCR reads with MiXCR, one entry per CDR3 protein. The sample lists just over 15,000 distinct CDR3 sequences, approximately 71% seen once, with approximately 18% in the top ten. What was sequenced was CD4+ T cells from blood, cultured in vitro. These receptors originate from a human donor who had recovered from COVID-19.

This chain links TRBV6-1 with TRBJ1-5; 8 nucleotides agree with TRBD1. J lost 7 bases, V lost 8 bases, and 22 bases had no gene match. The CDR3 consists of 18 residues. Germline V gene data show CDR1 as MNHNS and CDR2 as SASEGT. In DNA, the CDR3 is TGTGCCAGCCGACTGGACAGGGCCCGGGCCAGGATTCAACAGCCCCAGCATTTT. Amino acids: CASRLDRARARIQQPQHF.

The chain combines TRBV5-1 with TRBJ1-1; D unclear. CDR1 is SGHRS and CDR2 is YFSETQ in the germline V gene. The length of the CDR3 is 15 residues. V was trimmed by 6 bases and J by 1 base, leaving 16 bases between them. CDR3 in amino acids: CASTSGYWGNTEAFF. In DNA, the CDR3 is TGCGCCAGCACCAGCGGGTATTGGGGGAACACTGAAGCTTTCTTT.

The rearrangement joins TRBV20-1 to TRBJ1-2; D may be TRBD1 (6 bases). Germline CDR1 and CDR2: DFQATT and SNEGSKA (reference sequence). The CDR3 extends over 15 amino acids. V was clipped by 6 bases and J by 0 bases, with 17 bases between them. The CDR3 region has the DNA TGCAGTGCCAGCCCCCGAACAGGGTCTAACTATGGCTACACCTTC. Amino acid sequence: CSASPRTGSNYGYTF.

The count of this clonotype is one. This sequence joins TRBV5-4 and TRBJ2-7; a weak D match, TRBD2 (5 bases). V dropped 4 bases and J dropped 0 bases, with 11 bases sitting between them. The germline V gene encodes CDR1 SGHNT and CDR2 YYREEE (reference sequence). This CDR3 has 14 amino acids. CDR3 in DNA: TGTGCCAGCAGCCCCCGGGGAGACTCCTACGAGCAGTACTTC. Amino acids: CASSPRGDSYEQYF.

The chain joins TRBV7-2 to TRBJ2-1, with TRBD1 identical over 7 bases. J lost 3 bases, V lost 2 bases, and 4 bases had no gene match. Germline V gene lookup returns CDR1 SGHTA and CDR2 FQGNSA. The CDR3 is 15 residues long. The CDR3, as DNA: TGTGCCAGCAGCTTAACACAGGGGCACTACAATGAGCAGTTCTTC. This gives the protein CASSLTQGHYNEQFF.

The chain carries TRBV19 and TRBJ2-1; 14 bases are a match to TRBD2. Trimming cost V 3 bases and J 5 bases; bases outside gene matches: 12. The CDR3 runs to 19 residues. The germline gives CDR1 LNHDA, CDR2 SQIVND (reference sequence). In DNA form, the CDR3 reads TGTGCCAGTAGTATGCGACTAGCGGGAGGGCCGGCGGGGCACAATGAGCAGTTCTTC. Protein sequence: CASSMRLAGGPAGHNEQFF.

The chain carries TRBV11-2 and TRBJ1-5; D possibly corresponds to TRBD1 (5 bases). The CDR3 is made up of 15 amino acids. Germline V gene sequence: CDR1 SGHAT, CDR2 FQNNGV. Trimming shortened V by 2 bases and J by 11 bases, and 19 bases separated the two germline ends. The CDR3 is CASSLSGTGLGAQHF. The CDR3 nucleotides are TGTGCCAGCAGCTTATCCGGGACGGGACTCGGGGCCCAGCATTTT.

V usage is TRBV19 and J usage is TRBJ2-2; D remains unclear. Trimming left V 7 bases short and J 5 bases short, with 11 bases between. Germline V CDR1 and CDR2: LNHDA, SQIVND (reference sequence). The CDR3 runs 13 residues. The CDR3 DNA follows: TGTGCCAGTAACGCAGAACTAACCGGGGAGCTGTTTTTT. Amino acid sequence: CASNAELTGELFF.

This chain links TRBV20-1 with TRBJ1-5; D remains ambiguous. Trimming shortened V by 1 base and J by 0 bases, and 4 bases separated the two germline ends. Germline CDR1 reads DFQATT; CDR2 reads SNEGSKA (reference sequence). CDR3 size: 13 residues. CDR3 residues: CSARVFSNQPQHF. The CDR3 nucleotides read TGCAGTGCTAGAGTATTTAGCAATCAGCCCCAGCATTTT.

This clonotype is large in the sample. This chain joins TRBV30 and TRBJ1-5; 7 bases agree with TRBD1. CDR1 is GTSNPN, CDR2 SVGIG, per germline (reference sequence). The V and J ends lost 0 bases and 1 base, in that order; junction bases with no gene match: 9. This CDR3 comprises 17 residues. CDR3: CAWSVSIGGLSNQPQHF. The CDR3, as DNA: TGTGCCTGGAGTGTTAGTATAGGGGGCTTGAGCAATCAGCCCCAGCATTTT. The full variable domain, in which reference TRBV30 and TRBJ1-5 provide the parts outside the CDR3, is SQTIHQWPATLVQPVGSPLSLECTVEGTSNPNLYWYRQAAGRGLQLLFYSVGIGQISSEVPQNLSASRPQDRQFILSSKKLLLSDSGFYLCAWSVSIGGLSNQPQHFGDGTRLSIL.

The V and J genes are TRBV6-4 and TRBJ1-1; D is possibly TRBD1 (6 bases). This CDR3 contains 16 residues. The ends were cut back, 0 bases at V and 3 bases at J, with 14 bases in the middle. The germline V gene has CDR1 MRHNA and CDR2 SNTAGT. DNA of the CDR3: TGTGCCAGCAGTGACTCGGTGGCAGGGGAGGACACTGAAGCTTTCTTT. The encoded protein is CASSDSVAGEDTEAFF.

This rearrangement joins TRBV18 to TRBJ2-7; no clear D gene. This CDR3 is built from 14 residues. CDR1 and CDR2 (germline): KGHSH, LQKENI. V was trimmed by 1 base and J by 0 bases, leaving 7 bases between them. The CDR3 is CASSPRRSSYEQYF. CDR3 DNA: TGTGCCAGCTCACCACGGCGGAGCTCCTACGAGCAGTACTTC.

This clonotype was seen a few times. The CDR3 reads CASSPPGAGSPLHF. The CDR3 DNA is TGTGCCAGTAGTCCTCCCGGCGCAGGGTCACCCCTCCACTTT. The chain recombines TRBV19 with TRBJ1-6, with D tentatively TRBD1 (5 bases). The CDR3 consists of 14 residues. V was cut by 5 bases and J by 10 bases, with 15 bases left in between. Germline lookup yields CDR1 LNHDA and CDR2 SQIVND (reference sequence).

This clonotype was seen only once. The V gene is TRBV10-3, the J gene TRBJ1-1, with 7 bases fitting TRBD1. Germline-derived CDR1 and CDR2 are ENHRY and SYGVKD. Germline trimming cut 4 bases from V and 1 base from J; bases unmatched to any gene: 9. CDR3 size: 16 residues. For the CDR3, the DNA is TGTGCCATCAGTGCCCGGGACAGCAACTCGAACACTGAAGCTTTCTTT. Its protein product is CAISARDSNSNTEAFF.

This clonotype is categorized as medium-sized. CDR3 nucleotides: TGTGCCAGCAGCTTAAGGGCCTACGAGCAGTACTTC. Its translation: CASSLRAYEQYF. This rearrangement joins TRBV7-2 to TRBJ2-7, with D hard to call. CDR1 and CDR2 from the germline V gene are SGHTA and FQGNSA. This CDR3 has 12 amino acids. Deletions cut 2 bases from V and 2 bases from J, with 4 bases between.

This clonotype showed up just a few times. The chain employs TRBV7-2 and TRBJ2-5, with a weak D call TRBD2 (5 bases). Germline CDR1 SGHTA, CDR2 FQGNSA. Between the trimmed V and J ends, which lost 1 base and 5 bases, there was a span of 11 bases. The CDR3 is made up of 14 amino acids. The CDR3 is CASSLVNGGETQYF. CDR3 DNA sequence: TGTGCCAGCAGCTTAGTCAATGGCGGGGAGACCCAGTACTTC.

The chain combines TRBV2 with TRBJ2-5; D may correspond to TRBD1 or TRBD2 (6 bases each). Germline V gives CDR1 SNHLY, CDR2 FYNNEI. With 6 bases removed from V and 3 bases from J, the gap between germline ends came to 17 bases. The CDR3 sequence is 15 residues long. As DNA, the CDR3 is TGTGCCAGCAGAGCCCCGAGGGGGGTAGAAGAGACCCAGTACTTC. It is translated as CASRAPRGVEETQYF.

The V and J genes are TRBV7-2 and TRBJ2-5; D possibly corresponds to TRBD2 (5 bases). The germline V gene encodes CDR1 SGHTA and CDR2 FQGNSA. The CDR3 loop spans 15 amino acids. The V and J ends lost 3 bases and 5 bases respectively, with 16 bases between them. The CDR3 loop reads CASSLTRGRSETQYF. The CDR3, as DNA: TGTGCCAGCAGCTTGACCCGGGGTAGATCTGAGACCCAGTACTTC.

A few counts support this clonotype. This sequence joins TRBV7-9 and TRBJ2-5, with D hard to call. The CDR3 totals 17 residues. V lost 1 base and J 4 bases, leaving 19 bases between the germline ends. The germline gives CDR1 SEHNR, CDR2 FQNEAQ (reference sequence). The CDR3 sequence is CASSLVGRSPERETQYF. The CDR3 DNA is TGTGCCAGCAGCTTAGTAGGGCGGTCCCCCGAGAGAGAGACCCAGTACTTC.

This clonotype is a singleton in its sample. The chain is built from TRBV20-1 and TRBJ2-7; 12 bases align to TRBD2. CDR1 is DFQATT, CDR2 SNEGSKA, per germline (reference sequence). V trimming: 2 bases; J trimming: 6 bases; junction bases outside the gene matches: 8. The length of the CDR3 is 15 residues. CDR3 DNA sequence: TGCAGTGCTAGACCCCCTAGCGGGAGGGCCCTCGAGCAGTACTTC. Encoded protein: CSARPPSGRALEQYF.

A few counts support this clonotype. The CDR3 sequence: CASSYEGNYGYTF. CDR3 bases: TGTGCCAGCAGTTACGAGGGGAACTATGGCTACACCTTC. V is TRBV6-5 and J is TRBJ1-2; D is perhaps TRBD1 (5 bases). Trimming pared 2 bases from V and 2 bases from J, leaving 6 bases between. The germline V gene encodes CDR1 MNHEY and CDR2 SVGAGI. This CDR3 has 13 residues.

The CDR3 region has the DNA TGCAGTGCAAAGACAGGGGGTAGTTCCTATAATTCACCCCTCCACTTT. Translation gives CSAKTGGSSYNSPLHF. The chain joins TRBV20-1 to TRBJ1-6; 9 bases line up with TRBD1. This CDR3 has 16 amino acids. V gave up 6 bases and J gave up 1 base; unmatched junction bases: 7. Germline V gives CDR1 DFQATT, CDR2 SNEGSKA (reference sequence).

Only a few counts were recorded for this clonotype. The V call is TRBV20-1, the J call TRBJ1-2; possibly TRBD1 for D (5 bases). The CDR3 is made up of 12 amino acids. The germline CDR1 and CDR2 sequences are DFQATT and SNEGSKA (reference sequence). Deletions cut 5 bases from V and 8 bases from J, with 15 bases between. CDR3 bases: TGCAGTGCTCATCGGGGCCGCGGCGGCTACACCTTC. Protein product: CSAHRGRGGYTF.

As for this clonotype: The DNA is left out, because the CDR3 cannot be placed on it with certainty; the CDR3 is given as TCRdb lists it. The genes are TRBV21-1 and TRBJ1-5; the D call of TRBD1 is as the table states it, not checked on the DNA. TRBV21-1 is listed as a pseudogene. Including both end residues, the CDR3 is 16 amino acids long. CDR3 sequence: CASSKVAGGSNQPQHF.